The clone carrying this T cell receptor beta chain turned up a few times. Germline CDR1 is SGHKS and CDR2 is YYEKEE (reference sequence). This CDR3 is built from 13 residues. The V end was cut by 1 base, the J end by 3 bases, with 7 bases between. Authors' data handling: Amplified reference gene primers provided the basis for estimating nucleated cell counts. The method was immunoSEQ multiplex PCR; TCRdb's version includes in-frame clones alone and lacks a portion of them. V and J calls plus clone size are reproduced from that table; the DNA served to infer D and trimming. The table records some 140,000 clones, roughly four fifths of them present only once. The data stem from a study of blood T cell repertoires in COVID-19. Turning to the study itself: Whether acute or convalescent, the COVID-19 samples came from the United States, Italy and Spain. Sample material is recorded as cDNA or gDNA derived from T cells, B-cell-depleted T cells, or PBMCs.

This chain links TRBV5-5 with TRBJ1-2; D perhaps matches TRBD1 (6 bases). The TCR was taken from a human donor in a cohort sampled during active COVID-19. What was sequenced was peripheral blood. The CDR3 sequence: CASSLRTDYGYTF. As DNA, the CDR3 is TGTGCCAGCAGCTTGAGGACAGACTATGGCTACACCTTC.